This T cell receptor beta chain was found in a study of Graves' ophthalmopathy and Graves' hyperthyroidism. Looking at the study overall: Before any treatment, peripheral blood was taken at the initial diagnosis. Study-level points and caveats: Appearing in blood as well were most expanded thyroid clonotypes above 0.001 frequency.

Trimming stripped 5 bases from V and 4 bases from J, with 11 bases between. CDR3 length: 13 amino acids. Germline V gene sequence: CDR1 MNHEY, CDR2 SMNVEV (reference sequence). Amplified material comprised TCR beta CDR3 regions derived from RNA transcripts. Amplification began with first-round RT-PCR using HTBI primers, then second-round multiplex PCR was performed. TCRdb called the multiplex PCR reads again in MiXCR, with one record for every CDR3 protein. Here the sample spans hundreds of thousands of distinct CDR3 sequences, 15% to 17% being singletons. There are many counts of this clonotype. Its antigen is not identified. Other autoimmune diseases, uncontrolled infections, pregnancy or lactation led to the exclusion of patients.

The TCR originated in a woman between 18 and 29 years old with stable Graves' hyperthyroidism. The rearrangement links TRBV27 to TRBJ1-1; D not resolved. Material: peripheral blood. DNA for the CDR3: TGTGCCAGCAGTGAAAAGTTTACCACTGAAGCTTTCTTT. Translation: CASSEKFTTEAFF.